This T cell receptor (beta chain) stems from a study of early stage breast cancer tumors. CDR1 is SGHRS, CDR2 YFSETQ, per germline. The CDR3 runs 15 residues. The V end lost 7 bases, the J end lost 3 bases, and 17 bases lay between the germline ends. Clones were read by immunoSEQ multiplex PCR, and TCRdb kept only the in-frame ones, dropping some. The repertoire includes 5,000 to 5,500 clones, about two thirds of them detected once, and less than 10% sits in the top ten. This clone was recorded once. The sequence came from a person between 60 and 70 years old with breast cancer. The rearrangement links TRBV5-1 to TRBJ2-1; possible D gene TRBD1, 6 bases. Sequencing was performed on breast tumor tissue. CDR3 sequence: CASLSDSEYYNEQFF. Written as DNA, the CDR3 is TGCGCCAGCCTCTCGGACAGTGAATACTACAATGAGCAGTTCTTC.